The 3 T cell receptor beta chains reported below all come from one sample, sequenced in a study of early T cells in non-severe SARS-CoV-2 infection. TCRdb independently ran MiXCR on the 5' RACE reads; one entry per CDR3 protein. Of around 40,000 distinct CDR3 sequences detected, about 6% appear once; the ten largest clones hold roughly 4.4%. Sample: whole blood. Every receptor here comes from an adult who was a healthcare worker with PCR-confirmed SARS-CoV-2 infection or an uninfected control (not recorded which).

This clonotype was seen repeatedly, ten times or more. The rearrangement joins TRBV30 to TRBJ1-2, with D hard to call. The V gene lost 2 bases and the J gene lost 4 bases, with 8 bases spanning the gap. The CDR3 extends over 12 amino acids. CDR1 GTSNPN and CDR2 SVGIG come from the germline V gene (reference sequence). The CDR3 nucleotides are TGTGCCTGGAGTCCTGGGATCTATGGCTACACCTTC. Its protein product is CAWSPGIYGYTF. Looking up the rest from reference TRBV30 and TRBJ1-2 gives the full variable domain: SQTIHQWPATLVQPVGSPLSLECTVEGTSNPNLYWYRQAAGRGLQLLFYSVGIGQISSEVPQNLSASRPQDRQFILSSKKLLLSDSGFYLCAWSPGIYGYTFGSGTRLTVV.

This clonotype was detected many times. The chain joins TRBV6-6 to TRBJ1-3; the D is unclear. V was shortened by 6 bases and J by 0 bases, with 9 bases between the two germline ends. Germline lookup yields CDR1 MNHNY and CDR2 SVGAGI (reference sequence). This CDR3 is built from 14 residues. Written as DNA, the CDR3 is TGTGCCAGCAGCCGACGGGACTCTGGAAACACCATATATTTT. Protein product: CASSRRDSGNTIYF.

This clonotype was seen at least ten times. This chain joins TRBV2 and TRBJ2-7; 9 bases fit TRBD1. In germline, CDR1 is SNHLY, CDR2 FYNNEI. After removal of 6 bases from V and 4 bases from J, the junction contained 7 bases not matched to a gene. CDR3 size: 14 residues. CDR3 region: CASRRDRDAYEQYF. The DNA of the CDR3 is TGTGCCAGCAGGCGGGACAGGGATGCATACGAGCAGTACTTC.